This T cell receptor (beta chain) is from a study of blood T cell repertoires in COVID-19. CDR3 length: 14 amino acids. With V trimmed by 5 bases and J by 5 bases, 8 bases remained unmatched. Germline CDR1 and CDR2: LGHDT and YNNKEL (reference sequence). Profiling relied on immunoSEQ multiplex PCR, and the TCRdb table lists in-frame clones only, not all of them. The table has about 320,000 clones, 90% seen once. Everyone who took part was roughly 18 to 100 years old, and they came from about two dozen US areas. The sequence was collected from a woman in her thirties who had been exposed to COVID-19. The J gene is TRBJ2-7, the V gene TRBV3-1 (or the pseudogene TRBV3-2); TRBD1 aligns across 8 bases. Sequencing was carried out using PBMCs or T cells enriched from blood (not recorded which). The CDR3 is CASSYLDRADEQYF. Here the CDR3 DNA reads TGTGCCAGCAGCTACCTGGACAGGGCTGACGAGCAGTACTTC.